Listed below are T cell receptor beta chains from one sample, sequenced in a study of blood T cell repertoires in COVID-19. Sequenced by immunoSEQ multiplex PCR; TCRdb stores in-frame clones only, minus some. The table shows 170,000 or so clones, with approximately 83% occurring only once. Sequencing was done on a sample of peripheral blood. These receptors were collected from a human donor in a cohort sampled during active COVID-19. CDR3s include the opening cysteine and the closing phenylalanine or tryptophan. Each record gives: CDR3 DNA, CDR3 protein, D gene, V gene, J gene, clone size. D genes are given only for firm matches. Part of the rows lack a size; the others show once, few, many or a class for expanded clones.

TGCGCCAGCAGCCAAGAGGGGCAGCAAAATGAAAAACTGTTTTTT	CASSQEGQQNEKLFF	-	TRBV4-3	TRBJ1-4	-
TGCGCCAGCAGCCAAGGGCTAGGACAGGGGAGCTCTGGAAACACCATATATTTT	CASSQGLGQGSSGNTIYF	TRBD1	TRBV4-3	TRBJ1-3	-
TGTGCCAGCAGCATAGACGGAGCTAAGGGGTACGAGCAGTACTTC	CASSIDGAKGYEQYF	-	TRBV7-6	TRBJ2-7	-
TGTGCCAGCAGCCAATCCTGGGGCACCTCCTACGAGCAGTACTTC	CASSQSWGTSYEQYF	-	TRBV3-1/TRBV3-2	TRBJ2-7	-
TGTGCCACCAGCACCTCGAACACCGGGGAGCTGTTTTTT	CATSTSNTGELFF	-	TRBV15	TRBJ2-2	-
TGTGCCAGCAGTTTACGGGGACAGGGCCTGTCTAGCACAGATACGCAGTATTTT	CASSLRGQGLSSTDTQYF	TRBD1	TRBV27	TRBJ2-3	-
TGTGCCAGCAGCAACCTAGCGGGGGTCTACGAGCAGTACTTC	CASSNLAGVYEQYF	TRBD2	TRBV7-2	TRBJ2-7	few
TGCGCCAGCAGCCACACCCGGGGGAACACTGAAGCTTTCTTT	CASSHTRGNTEAFF	-	TRBV4-1	TRBJ1-1	-
TGTGCCAGCAGTTACCCAGGCGGGAGTGGCTCTGAAGCTTTCTTT	CASSYPGGSGSEAFF	-	TRBV6-5	TRBJ1-1	-
TGTGCCAGCAGCTTGGGAGGCACAGATACGCAGTATTTT	CASSLGGTDTQYF	-	TRBV5-5	TRBJ2-3	-
TGTGCCAGCAGCGCCCCCGGGACAGGGACGATCTACGAGCAGTACTTC	CASSAPGTGTIYEQYF	TRBD1	TRBV3-1/TRBV3-2	TRBJ2-7	once
TGTGCCAGCAGCTTACAGGGTCCCCCCGAGCAGTACTTC	CASSLQGPPEQYF	-	TRBV5-4	TRBJ2-7	-
TGCGCCAGCAGCATAGATGGCTATGGCTACACCTTC	CASSIDGYGYTF	-	TRBV4-3	TRBJ1-2	-
TGTGCCAGCAGTTTACCCAGGGACAGGGGGGAGGTCGACACTGAAGCTTTCTTT	CASSLPRDRGEVDTEAFF	TRBD1	TRBV28	TRBJ1-1	-
TGTGCCAGCAGCCACCTGGGACTAGCGGGGGAAGAGACCCAGTACTTC	CASSHLGLAGEETQYF	TRBD2	TRBV4-2	TRBJ2-5	-
TGTGCCAGTGCCCCGACAGGGAACACTGAAGCTTTCTTT	CASAPTGNTEAFF	-	TRBV19	TRBJ1-1	-
TGTGCCAGCGCCCCGGGACAGGGGAAGTCTGGCTACACCTTC	CASAPGQGKSGYTF	TRBD1	TRBV7-3	TRBJ1-2	-
TGTGCCAGCAGTTACCCCTCAGGTCGGGATGAGCAGTACTTC	CASSYPSGRDEQYF	-	TRBV6-2/TRBV6-3	TRBJ2-7	-
TGTGCCAGCAGTTTAGGGACTACCGAGCAAAGCCTCTACGAGCAGTACTTC	CASSLGTTEQSLYEQYF	TRBD2	TRBV28	TRBJ2-7	-
TGTGCCAGTAGCCTACCCCCGGGGACAGGCTCCTACAATGAGCAGTTCTTC	CASSLPPGTGSYNEQFF	TRBD1	TRBV19	TRBJ2-1	-
TGTGCCAGCTCACCACCGATGACAGGGGGGTACGAGCAGTACTTC	CASSPPMTGGYEQYF	TRBD1	TRBV18	TRBJ2-7	-
TGCGCCAGCAGCCAAGATAGGGGAGGGTACGAGCAGTACTTC	CASSQDRGGYEQYF	TRBD2	TRBV4-3	TRBJ2-7	-
TGTGCCAGTAGACCAGGGGACGGGGAGCTGTTTTTT	CASRPGDGELFF	-	TRBV19	TRBJ2-2	-
TGTGCCAGCAGCTGGGGGCAGGGGGCAGCCTACGAGCAGTACTTC	CASSWGQGAAYEQYF	TRBD1	TRBV7-8	TRBJ2-7	-
TGTGCCAGCAGCAAAGGTCGACAGCCATATAGCAATCAGCCCCAGCATTTT	CASSKGRQPYSNQPQHF	-	TRBV21-1	TRBJ1-5	-
TGTGCCAGCAGCCACGCCAGGGGAAGGACGGATGGCTACACCTTC	CASSHARGRTDGYTF	-	TRBV7-8	TRBJ1-2	-
TGCGCCAGCAGCCAAGCCAGGGGGTCCTACGAGCAGTACTTC	CASSQARGSYEQYF	TRBD1	TRBV4-3	TRBJ2-7	-
TGTGCCTTACGTCCCGGGACAGGGTTCAGCGAGCAGTACTTC	CALRPGTGFSEQYF	TRBD1	TRBV28	TRBJ2-7	-
TGTGCCAGCCATCAAGGGGGAGTTGGGACCCAGTACTTC	CASHQGGVGTQYF	-	TRBV3-1/TRBV3-2	TRBJ2-5	-